This T cell receptor beta chain is drawn from a study of T cells after yellow fever vaccination. This clonotype was found many times. With V trimmed by 2 bases and J by 9 bases, 10 bases remained unmatched. Germline CDR1 and CDR2: MNHEY and SVGAGI. The CDR3 has 16 residues. Each CDR3 protein is one row after TCRdb ran MiXCR on the 5' RACE reads. The sample lists more than 300,000 distinct CDR3 sequences; roughly 4.3% were seen once. This clonotype was sampled from a man in his late teens or twenties who received the YFV17D yellow fever vaccine. V and J are TRBV6-5 and TRBJ1-4; the match to TRBD1 covers 9 bases. The sequenced sample was PBMCs, obtained 15 days after the yellow fever booster vaccination. DNA of the CDR3: TGTGCCAGCAGTTACCTTAGGACAGGGGAGACCCAAAAACTGTTTTTT. Translation gives CASSYLRTGETQKLFF.